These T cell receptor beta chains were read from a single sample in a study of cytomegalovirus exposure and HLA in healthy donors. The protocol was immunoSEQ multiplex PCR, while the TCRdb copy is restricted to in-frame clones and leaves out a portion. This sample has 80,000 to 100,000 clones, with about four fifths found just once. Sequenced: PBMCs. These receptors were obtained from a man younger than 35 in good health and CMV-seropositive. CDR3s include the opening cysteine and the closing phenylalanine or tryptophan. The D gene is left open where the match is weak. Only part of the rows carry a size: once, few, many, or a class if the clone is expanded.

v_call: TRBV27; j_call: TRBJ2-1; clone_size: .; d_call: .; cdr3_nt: TGTGCCAGCAGCTTTGGACAGAACAATGAGCAGTTCTTC; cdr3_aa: CASSFGQNNEQFF
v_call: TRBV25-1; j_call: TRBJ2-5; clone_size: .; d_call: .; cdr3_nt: TGTGCCAGCAGAGAAGACTTTCAAGAGACCCAGTACTTC; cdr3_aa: CASREDFQETQYF
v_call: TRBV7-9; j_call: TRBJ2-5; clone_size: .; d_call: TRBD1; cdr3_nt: TGTGCCAGCAGCTTAGAGGGGGCCGGAGAGACCCAGTACTTC; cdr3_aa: CASSLEGAGETQYF
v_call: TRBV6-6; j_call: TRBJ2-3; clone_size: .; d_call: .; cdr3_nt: TGTGCCAGCATTCGACAGTCGGGCTCTATAGATACGCAGTATTTT; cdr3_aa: CASIRQSGSIDTQYF
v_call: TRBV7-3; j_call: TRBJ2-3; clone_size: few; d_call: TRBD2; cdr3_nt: TGTGCCAGCAGCTTAAAGGGTCGGGGGGGCACAGATACGCAGTATTTT; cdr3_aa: CASSLKGRGGTDTQYF
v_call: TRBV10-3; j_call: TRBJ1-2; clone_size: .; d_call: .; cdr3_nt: TGTGCCATCAGTCCGGACAAGGTATATGGCTACACCTTC; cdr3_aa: CAISPDKVYGYTF
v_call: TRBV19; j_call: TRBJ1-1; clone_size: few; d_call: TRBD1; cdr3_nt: TGTGCCGTACGAGACAGGGGGCAAACTGAAGCTTTCTTT; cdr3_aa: CAVRDRGQTEAFF
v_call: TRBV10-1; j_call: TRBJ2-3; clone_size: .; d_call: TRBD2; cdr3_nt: TGCGCCAGCAGTGATACCGGGGGAGGGACCACTAGCACAGATACGCAGTATTTT; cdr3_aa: CASSDTGGGTTSTDTQYF
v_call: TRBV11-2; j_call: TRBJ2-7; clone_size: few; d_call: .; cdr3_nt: TGTGCCAGCAGCTTAGAAGCCATACAGGGCTACGAGCAGTACTTC; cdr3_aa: CASSLEAIQGYEQYF
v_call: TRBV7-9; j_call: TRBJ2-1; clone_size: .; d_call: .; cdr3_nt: TGTGCCAGCAGCTTCCGAGGGGGGGGGCCGGCGTCCAATGAGCAGTTCTTC; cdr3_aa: CASSFRGGGPASNEQFF
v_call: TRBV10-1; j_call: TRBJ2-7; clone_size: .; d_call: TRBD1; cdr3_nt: TGCGCCAGCGGGACAGGGGGGTACGAGCAGTACTTC; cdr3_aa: CASGTGGYEQYF
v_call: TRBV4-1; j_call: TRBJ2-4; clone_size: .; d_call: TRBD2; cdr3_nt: TGCGCCAGCAGCCACTTAGCGGGGAAAAACATTCAGTACTTC; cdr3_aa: CASSHLAGKNIQYF
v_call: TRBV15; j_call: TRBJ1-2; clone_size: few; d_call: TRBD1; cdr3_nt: TGTGCCACCAGCAGGGGACAGGAGAAAACTGGCTACACCTTC; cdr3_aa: CATSRGQEKTGYTF
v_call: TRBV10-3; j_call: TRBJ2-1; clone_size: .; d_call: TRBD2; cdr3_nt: TGTGCCATCAGTGAGCCGGTTTGGGGGGGAGCATATACGTACAATGAGCAGTTCTTC; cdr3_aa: CAISEPVWGGAYTYNEQFF
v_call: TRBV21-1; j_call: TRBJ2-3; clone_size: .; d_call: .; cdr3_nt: TGTGCCAGCAGCCCCACAACGGGGGAAACTAGCACAGATACGCAGTATTTT; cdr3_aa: CASSPTTGETSTDTQYF
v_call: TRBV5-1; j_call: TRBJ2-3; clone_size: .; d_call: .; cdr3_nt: TGCGCCAGCAGCAGGACTAGCACAGATACGCAGTATTTT; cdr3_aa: CASSRTSTDTQYF
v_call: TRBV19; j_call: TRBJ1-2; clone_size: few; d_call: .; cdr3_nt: TGTGCCAGTAGTTTAAATGGAAACGGAGCCGGCGGGAGCTACACCTTC; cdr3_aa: CASSLNGNGAGGSYTF
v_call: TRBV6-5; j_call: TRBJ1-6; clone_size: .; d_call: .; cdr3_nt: TGTGCCAGCAGTTACAAGGCAGGGGATAATTCACCCCTCCACTTT; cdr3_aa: CASSYKAGDNSPLHF
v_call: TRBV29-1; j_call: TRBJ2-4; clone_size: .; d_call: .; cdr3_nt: TGCAGCGTTATGGCGTCCGGGGGTAGAGCCAAAAACATTCAGTACTTC; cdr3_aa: CSVMASGGRAKNIQYF
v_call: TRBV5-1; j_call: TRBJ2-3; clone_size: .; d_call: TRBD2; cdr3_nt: TGCGCCAGCAGCTTTAGCGGGGGGGCGCCAGATACGCAGTATTTT; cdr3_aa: CASSFSGGAPDTQYF
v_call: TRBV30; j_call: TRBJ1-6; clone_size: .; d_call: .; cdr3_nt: TGTGCCTGGCTCCGTCAGGGTAATTCACCCCTCCACTTT; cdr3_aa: CAWLRQGNSPLHF
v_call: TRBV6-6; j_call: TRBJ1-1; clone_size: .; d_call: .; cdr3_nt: TGTGCCAGCAGTTACTTAAGACACGCCCGGGGAGCTGAAGCTTTCTTT; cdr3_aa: CASSYLRHARGAEAFF
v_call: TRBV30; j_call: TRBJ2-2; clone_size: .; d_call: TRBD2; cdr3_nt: TGTGCCTGGAGTATTGGCGGGGGGGTCACCGGGGAGCTGTTTTTT; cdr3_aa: CAWSIGGGVTGELFF
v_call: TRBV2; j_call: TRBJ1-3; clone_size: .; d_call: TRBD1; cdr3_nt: TGTGCCAGCAGGGACAGGGGGCTTTCAGGAAACACCATATATTTT; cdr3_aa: CASRDRGLSGNTIYF
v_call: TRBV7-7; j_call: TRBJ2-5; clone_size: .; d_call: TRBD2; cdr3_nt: TGTGCCAGCAGCTTTAATAGCGGGGGGGCTGAGACCCAGTACTTC; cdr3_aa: CASSFNSGGAETQYF
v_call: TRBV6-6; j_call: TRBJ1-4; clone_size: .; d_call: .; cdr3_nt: TGTGCCAGCAGCCGCGGAGGGGCAACTAATGAAAAACTGTTTTTT; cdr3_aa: CASSRGGATNEKLFF